Below, 10 T cell receptor beta chains from the same sample are listed, as sequenced in a study of blood T cell repertoires in COVID-19. Clones were sequenced by immunoSEQ multiplex PCR, and TCRdb holds only the in-frame ones, with some missing. The profile shows some 120,000 clones, roughly 80% of them singletons. Sequencing was done on a sample of peripheral blood. These receptor sequences come from a young woman who had recovered from COVID-19.

The J gene is TRBJ1-1, the V gene TRBV9, with a tentative D call TRBD1 (5 bases). V lost 3 bases and J 6 bases, leaving 9 bases between the germline ends. Germline V gene sequence: CDR1 SGDLS, CDR2 YYNGEE. The CDR3 consists of 12 residues. The CDR3 DNA follows: TGTGCCAGCAGCGGGGGGGACCCTGAAGCTTTCTTT. It yields the protein CASSGGDPEAFF.

The table lists this clone with a count of one. V is TRBV7-8 and J is TRBJ1-5, with TRBD1 as a possible D gene (5 bases). In germline, CDR1 is SGHVS, CDR2 FQNEAQ. This CDR3 region has 15 residues. The germline V and J ends were trimmed by 4 bases and 2 bases, with 12 bases remaining between them. The CDR3 region is CASSSMDNRNQPQHF. DNA of the CDR3: TGTGCCAGCAGCTCGATGGACAACCGCAATCAGCCCCAGCATTTT.

In DNA form, the CDR3 reads TGTGCCAGCAGTGAACAGGGGACTAGTGCAGATACGCAGTATTTT. Its translation: CASSEQGTSADTQYF. The chain carries TRBV2 and TRBJ2-3, with 8 positions matching TRBD2. Germline CDR1 SNHLY, CDR2 FYNNEI. Losses at the gene ends were 2 bases for V and 4 bases for J; bases not matched to a gene: 5. The CDR3 consists of 15 residues. The variable domain in full, with the rest retrieved from reference TRBV2 and TRBJ2-3, is EPEVTQTPSHQVTQMGQEVILRCVPISNHLYFYWYRQILGQKVEFLVSFYNNEISEKSEIFDDQFSVERPDGSNFTLKIRSTKLEDSAMYFCASSEQGTSADTQYFGPGTRLTVL.

The V gene is TRBV11-3, the J gene TRBJ2-7, with D perhaps matching TRBD2 (7 bases). The V and J ends lost 5 bases and 5 bases respectively, with 13 bases between them. The germline V gene encodes CDR1 SGHNT and CDR2 YENEEA. The CDR3 length is 13 residues. CDR3 protein: CASSEQGLHEQYF. CDR3 coding DNA: TGTGCCAGCAGCGAACAGGGACTACACGAGCAGTACTTC.

The rearrangement links TRBV30 to TRBJ2-5; TRBD2 is a possible D gene (7 bases). The germline V gene has CDR1 GTSNPN and CDR2 SVGIG (reference sequence). Between the trimmed V and J ends, which lost 3 bases and 6 bases, there was a span of 17 bases. The CDR3 length is 14 residues. Written as DNA, the CDR3 is TGTGCCTGGAGGGCGGGCCGGGGGGCGAAGACCCAGTACTTC. This encodes CAWRAGRGAKTQYF.

The chain is built from TRBV24-1 and TRBJ2-2, with D unclear. Germline CDR1 and CDR2: KGHDR and SFDVKD. Trimming stripped 4 bases from V and 0 bases from J, with 5 bases between. The CDR3 is 14 residues long. Here the CDR3 reads CATSDPANTGELFF. In DNA form, the CDR3 reads TGTGCCACCAGTGACCCAGCGAACACCGGGGAGCTGTTTTTT.

This sequence joins TRBV25-1 and TRBJ1-1; D is ambiguous. The germline gives CDR1 MGHDK, CDR2 SYGVNS. The CDR3 has 13 amino acids. Trimming stripped 3 bases from V and 10 bases from J, with 15 bases between. In DNA, the CDR3 is TGTGCCAGCAGTGACAGGAGGTCGATAATAGCTTTCTTT. As protein: CASSDRRSIIAFF.

The V and J genes are TRBV10-3 and TRBJ2-3; D is possibly TRBD2 (5 bases). The V end lost 6 bases, the J end lost 2 bases, and 9 bases lay between the germline ends. The CDR3 runs 13 residues. The germline gives CDR1 ENHRY, CDR2 SYGVKD. The CDR3 DNA reads as TGTGCCATCAGCCGCGGGCTCACAGATACGCAGTATTTT. Translated: CAISRGLTDTQYF.

V is TRBV12-3 or TRBV12-4 and J is TRBJ1-2, with D maybe TRBD1 (6 bases). The CDR3 is made up of 13 amino acids. V lost 7 bases to trimming and J lost 8 bases, with 17 bases between them. CDR3 in amino acids: CASTLGGGGGYTF. The CDR3 DNA follows: TGTGCCAGCACCCTGGGGGGGGGCGGAGGCTACACCTTC.

This chain joins TRBV20-1 and TRBJ2-3; no reliable D call. Trimming removed 6 bases from V and 4 bases from J, with 8 bases in between. The CDR3 is 11 residues long. Germline V gene sequence: CDR1 DFQATT, CDR2 SNEGSKA (reference sequence). The DNA of the CDR3 is TGCAGTGCCCCCTCGGCAGATACGCAGTATTTT. Encoded protein: CSAPSADTQYF.